This TCR beta chain originates from a study of T cells after yellow fever vaccination. Overall study context: Low-cell-number fractions underwent preparation using SMART-Seq v4 Ultra Low Input. Notes on the study in general: CD4 and CD8 compartments shared a small share of clonotypes. In FACS-sorted repertoires, abundant clonotypes from the bulk population could appear as contaminants.

TCRdb ran MiXCR on the 5' RACE reads and lists one entry per CDR3 protein. This repertoire shows a few hundred thousand distinct CDR3 sequences, roughly 19% found once; its top ten account for about 13%. This clonotype was detected only a few times. Antigen: not known. The input for sequencing was PBMCs, taken 15 days after the yellow fever booster vaccination. This clonotype was obtained from a man between 25 and 39 years old who received the YFV17D yellow fever vaccine.

CDR3 sequence (DNA): TGTGCCAGCAGCCAAGTTACAACTAGCACAGATACGCAGTATTTT. It is translated as CASSQVTTSTDTQYF. J is TRBJ2-3 and V is TRBV14; D not resolved. Germline V gives CDR1 SGHDN, CDR2 FVKESK. Trimming took off 1 base at V and 0 bases at J, with 8 bases between the two ends. The length of the CDR3 is 15 residues.